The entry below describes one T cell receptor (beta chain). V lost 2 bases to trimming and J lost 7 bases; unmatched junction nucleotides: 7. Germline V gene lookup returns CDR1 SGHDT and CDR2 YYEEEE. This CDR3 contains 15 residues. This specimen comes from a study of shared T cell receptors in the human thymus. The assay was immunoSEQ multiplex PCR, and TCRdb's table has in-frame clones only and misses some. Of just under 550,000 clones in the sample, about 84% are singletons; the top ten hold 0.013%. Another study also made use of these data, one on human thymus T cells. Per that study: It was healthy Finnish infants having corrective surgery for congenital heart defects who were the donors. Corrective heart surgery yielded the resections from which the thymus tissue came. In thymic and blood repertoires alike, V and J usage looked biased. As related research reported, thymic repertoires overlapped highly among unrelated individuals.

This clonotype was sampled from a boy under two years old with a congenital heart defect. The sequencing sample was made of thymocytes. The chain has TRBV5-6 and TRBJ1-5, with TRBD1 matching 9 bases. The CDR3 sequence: CASSFNRGRGQPQHF. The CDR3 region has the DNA TGTGCCAGCAGCTTCAACAGGGGGCGCGGGCAGCCCCAGCATTTT.